The present entry profiles one T cell receptor beta chain with its context. Its antigen is unidentified. These data are taken from a study of T cell repertoires in cytomegalovirus infection. About the study: Newly reported HLA-C-restricted and thoroughly characterized HLA-B-restricted CMV epitopes were employed. Public TCR beta signature analysis indicated the presence of both CMV infection and matching HLA type. Overall study results and limits: Summed public TCR beta family frequency identified CMV carriers bearing the relevant HLA. What dominated the ex vivo response were HLA-C-restricted CMV-specific TCR beta clonotypes.

This CDR3 spans 14 amino acids. The germline V gene has CDR1 MNHEY and CDR2 SMNVEV (reference sequence). Trimming shortened V by 1 base and J by 4 bases, and 8 bases separated the two germline ends. One entry per CDR3 protein results from TCRdb running MiXCR on the reads. The sample records a few hundred thousand distinct CDR3 sequences, under 25% being singletons. The source is a human donor in good health (CMV status not recorded). Some clones in this sample may be carry-over from other donors' samples. The sequenced sample was cultured PBMCs, obtained from culture after CMV antigen stimulation. The V gene is TRBV27, the J gene TRBJ1-5; D is undetermined. The CDR3 nucleotides read TGTGCCAGCAGTTTATTACCGGGGAATCAGCCCCAGCATTTT. Its protein is CASSLLPGNQPQHF.